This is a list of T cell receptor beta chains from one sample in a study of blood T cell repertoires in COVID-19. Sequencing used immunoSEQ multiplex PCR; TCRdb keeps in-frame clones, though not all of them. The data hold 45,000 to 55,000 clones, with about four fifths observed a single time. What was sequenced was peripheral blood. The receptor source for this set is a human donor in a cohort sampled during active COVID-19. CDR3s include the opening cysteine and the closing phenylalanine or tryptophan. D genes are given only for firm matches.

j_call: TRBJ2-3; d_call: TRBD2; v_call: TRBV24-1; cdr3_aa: CATQLAGGPGTQYF
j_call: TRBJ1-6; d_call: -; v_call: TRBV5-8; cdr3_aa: CASSPETPLGSPLHF
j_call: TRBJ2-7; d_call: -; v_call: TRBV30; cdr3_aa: CAWSPLSQVTYEQYF
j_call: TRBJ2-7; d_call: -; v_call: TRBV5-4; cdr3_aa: CASRSGVRNEQYF
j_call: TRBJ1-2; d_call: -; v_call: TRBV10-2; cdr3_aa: CASGQNIYGYTF
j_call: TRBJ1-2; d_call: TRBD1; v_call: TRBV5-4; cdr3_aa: CASSEQNRGGEGYTF
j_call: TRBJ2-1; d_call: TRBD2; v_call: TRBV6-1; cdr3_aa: CASSGGTSGARYSYNEQFF
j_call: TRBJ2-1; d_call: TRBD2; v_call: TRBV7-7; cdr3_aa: CASSLDRPLAGVFYNEQFF
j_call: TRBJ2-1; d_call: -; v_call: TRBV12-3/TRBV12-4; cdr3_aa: CASSLYSNEQFF
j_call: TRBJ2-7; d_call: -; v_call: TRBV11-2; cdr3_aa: CASSPPGMRGQVYEQYF
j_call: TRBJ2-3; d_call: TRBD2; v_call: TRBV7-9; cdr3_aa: CASSSWGGTRGGTDTQYF
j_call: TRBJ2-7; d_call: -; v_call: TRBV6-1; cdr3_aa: CASSEGGTSKEQYF
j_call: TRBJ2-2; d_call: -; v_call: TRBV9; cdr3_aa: CASSSQVNTGELFF
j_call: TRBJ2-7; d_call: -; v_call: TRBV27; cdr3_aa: CASSPHQANEQYF
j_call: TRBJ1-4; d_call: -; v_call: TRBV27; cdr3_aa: CASSTGSPSNEKLFF
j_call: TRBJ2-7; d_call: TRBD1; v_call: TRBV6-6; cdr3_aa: CASSLQGPYEQYF
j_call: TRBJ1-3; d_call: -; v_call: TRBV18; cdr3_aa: CASSPEQLYSGNTIYF
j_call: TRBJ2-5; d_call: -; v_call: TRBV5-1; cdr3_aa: CASSLTQTQYF
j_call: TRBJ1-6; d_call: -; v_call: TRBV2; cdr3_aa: CATVEVGGTSPLHF
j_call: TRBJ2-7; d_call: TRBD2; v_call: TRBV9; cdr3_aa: CASSASGTSGGEQYF
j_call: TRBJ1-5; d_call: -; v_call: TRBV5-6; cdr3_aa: CASSLENQPQHF
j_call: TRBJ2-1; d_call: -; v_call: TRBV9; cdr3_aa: CASSALSANEQFF
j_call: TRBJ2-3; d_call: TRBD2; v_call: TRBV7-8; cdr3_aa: CASSLQLAGGTDTQYF
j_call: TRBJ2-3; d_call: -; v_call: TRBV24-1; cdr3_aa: CATSDPTSQTDTQYF
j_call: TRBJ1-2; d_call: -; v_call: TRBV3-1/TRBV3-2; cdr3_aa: CASSQARGYTF
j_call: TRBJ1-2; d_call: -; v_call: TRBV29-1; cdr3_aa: CSVLGQGGYTF
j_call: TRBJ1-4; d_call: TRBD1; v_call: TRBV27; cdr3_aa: CASSYGMAGGEKLFF
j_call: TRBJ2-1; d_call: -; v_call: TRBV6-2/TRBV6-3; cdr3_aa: CASSYSTLVAYEQFF